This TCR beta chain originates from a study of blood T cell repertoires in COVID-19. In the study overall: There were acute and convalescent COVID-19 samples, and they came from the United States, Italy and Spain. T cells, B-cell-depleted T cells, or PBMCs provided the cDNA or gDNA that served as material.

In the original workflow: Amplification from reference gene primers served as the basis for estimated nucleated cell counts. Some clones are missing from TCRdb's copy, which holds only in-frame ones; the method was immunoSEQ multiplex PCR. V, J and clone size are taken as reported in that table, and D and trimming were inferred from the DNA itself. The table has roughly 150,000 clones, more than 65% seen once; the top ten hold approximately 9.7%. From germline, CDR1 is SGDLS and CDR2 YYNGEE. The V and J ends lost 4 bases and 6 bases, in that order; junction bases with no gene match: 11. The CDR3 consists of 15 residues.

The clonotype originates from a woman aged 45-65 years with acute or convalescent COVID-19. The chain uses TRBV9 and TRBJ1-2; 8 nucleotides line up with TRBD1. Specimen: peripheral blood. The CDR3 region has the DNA TGTGCCAGCAGCTTAGGTGAGGACAGGGAAAATGGCTACACCTTC. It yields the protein CASSLGEDRENGYTF.